This is a list of T cell receptor beta chains from one sample in a study of cytomegalovirus exposure and HLA in healthy donors. Repertoires were generated with immunoSEQ multiplex PCR, while TCRdb's copy carries only in-frame clones and drops some. The sample comprises about 190,000 clones, about 80% of which are singletons, and roughly 7% rests with the top ten. The material sequenced was PBMCs. The receptors were gathered from a man younger than 35 in good health and CMV-seropositive. Both conserved end residues are part of each CDR3. The D gene is left open where the match is weak. Only part of the rows carry a size: once, few, many, or a class if the clone is expanded.

d_call	v_call	clone_size	j_call	cdr3_aa	cdr3_nt
TRBD2	TRBV9	.	TRBJ2-2	CASSAERGRTSAFTGELFF	TGTGCCAGCAGCGCCGAGAGGGGTAGGACTAGCGCGTTCACCGGGGAGCTGTTTTTT
.	TRBV11-2	.	TRBJ2-1	CASSLGPAIEQFF	TGTGCCAGCAGCTTAGGGCCTGCCATAGAGCAGTTCTTC
TRBD2	TRBV5-1	.	TRBJ2-1	CASRPGIAGVLFRDEQFF	TGCGCCAGCAGACCGGGGATAGCGGGAGTATTATTTCGGGATGAGCAGTTCTTC
.	TRBV6-6	.	TRBJ2-7	CASSWDNSYEQYF	TGTGCCAGCAGTTGGGACAACTCCTACGAGCAGTACTTC
.	TRBV7-2	.	TRBJ2-7	CASSFSPNKPYEQYF	TGTGCCAGCAGCTTCTCCCCTAATAAACCCTACGAGCAGTACTTC
.	TRBV6-5	.	TRBJ2-3	CASRTTSDTQYF	TGTGCCAGCAGGACAACATCAGATACGCAGTATTTT
.	TRBV27	once	TRBJ1-2	CASSWDSGDGYTF	TGTGCCAGCAGTTGGGATTCCGGGGATGGCTACACCTTC
TRBD2	TRBV9	.	TRBJ2-2	CASSGLAGRTGELFF	TGTGCCAGCAGCGGACTAGCGGGACGGACCGGGGAGCTGTTTTTT
TRBD1	TRBV4-3	.	TRBJ2-7	CASSQDRQGGNEQYF	TGCGCCAGCAGCCAAGATCGACAGGGTGGGAACGAGCAGTACTTC
.	TRBV6-1	.	TRBJ2-7	CASAAGATYEQYF	TGTGCCAGCGCCGCAGGGGCCACCTACGAGCAGTACTTC
.	TRBV27	.	TRBJ1-4	CASTPVLGRDEKLFF	TGTGCCAGCACCCCCGTGTTGGGCCGCGATGAAAAACTGTTTTTT
TRBD1	TRBV27	once	TRBJ2-1	CASSRGQGIYNEQFF	TGTGCCAGCAGCCGGGGACAGGGCATCTACAATGAGCAGTTCTTC
.	TRBV4-3	few	TRBJ2-6	CASSQSGYSGANVLTF	TGCGCCAGCAGCCAATCAGGGTATTCTGGGGCCAACGTCCTGACTTTC
.	TRBV7-2	.	TRBJ2-7	CASSLGGTFYEQYF	TGTGCCAGCAGCTTAGGGGGGACTTTCTACGAGCAGTACTTC
.	TRBV29-1	.	TRBJ2-7	CSVGGIWDTKSYEQYF	TGCAGCGTTGGGGGGATATGGGACACGAAATCCTACGAGCAGTACTTC
.	TRBV10-3	.	TRBJ1-1	CAIGHRVAEAFF	TGTGCCATCGGACACAGGGTTGCTGAAGCTTTCTTT
TRBD2	TRBV27	.	TRBJ2-1	CASSRGGGSYNEQFF	TGTGCCAGCAGTCGGGGGGGTGGCTCCTACAATGAGCAGTTCTTC
TRBD1	TRBV2	once	TRBJ2-5	CASSSTGGETQYF	TGTGCCAGCAGCAGCACAGGGGGGGAGACCCAGTACTTC
.	TRBV9	.	TRBJ1-1	CASSVASGMGAFF	TGTGCCAGCAGCGTAGCTTCGGGGATGGGAGCTTTCTTT
TRBD2	TRBV5-6	.	TRBJ2-3	CASSGGRATDTQYF	TGTGCCAGCAGTGGAGGGAGGGCCACAGATACGCAGTATTTT
TRBD2	TRBV9	.	TRBJ2-5	CASSVLAGGPQETQYF	TGTGCCAGCAGCGTTTTAGCGGGAGGGCCGCAAGAGACCCAGTACTTC
TRBD1	TRBV5-6	.	TRBJ1-1	CASSPGTGDRGTEAFF	TGTGCCAGCAGCCCAGGAACAGGGGACCGGGGGACTGAAGCTTTCTTT
.	TRBV7-6	.	TRBJ2-6	CASSLRGGISGANVLTF	TGTGCCAGCAGCTTGAGGGGGGGGATTTCTGGGGCCAACGTCCTGACTTTC
.	TRBV27	.	TRBJ2-1	CASSFRQDEQFF	TGTGCCAGCAGTTTCCGACAAGATGAGCAGTTCTTC
.	TRBV27	.	TRBJ2-1	CASSWSGPSSYNEQFF	TGTGCCAGCAGTTGGAGCGGGCCAAGCTCCTACAATGAGCAGTTCTTC
.	TRBV5-1	.	TRBJ1-5	CASSLGPSGQLLNQPQHF	TGCGCCAGCAGCTTGGGCCCTTCAGGACAGTTGTTAAATCAGCCCCAGCATTTT
TRBD1	TRBV2	.	TRBJ2-1	CASSERDRGTNEQFF	TGTGCCAGCAGTGAACGGGACAGGGGTACGAATGAGCAGTTCTTC
.	TRBV4-3	once	TRBJ2-7	CASSPSFGWRYEQYF	TGCGCCAGCAGCCCCTCCTTCGGCTGGAGGTACGAGCAGTACTTC
.	TRBV9	.	TRBJ2-2	CASSVGLANTGELFF	TGTGCCAGCAGCGTAGGGCTAGCCAACACCGGGGAGCTGTTTTTT
TRBD2	TRBV10-3	.	TRBJ2-1	CAITKLAGEKNEQFF	TGTGCCATCACAAAACTAGCGGGAGAGAAAAATGAGCAGTTCTTC
.	TRBV7-8	many	TRBJ2-7	CASSEKGYEQYF	TGTGCCAGCAGCGAAAAGGGGTACGAGCAGTACTTC
TRBD2	TRBV7-2	.	TRBJ2-7	CASSTDGGTYLSYEQYF	TGTGCCAGCAGTACCGACGGGGGGACTTACCTCTCCTACGAGCAGTACTTC
TRBD2	TRBV11-2	.	TRBJ2-1	CASSFWTSGRVEQFF	TGTGCCAGCAGCTTCTGGACTAGCGGGAGGGTTGAGCAGTTCTTC
.	TRBV28	.	TRBJ1-5	CASRLQGTNQPQHF	TGTGCCAGCAGATTACAGGGCACCAATCAGCCCCAGCATTTT
.	TRBV18	many	TRBJ1-1	CASSPLASGDTEAFF	TGTGCCAGCTCACCGTTGGCTTCAGGGGACACTGAAGCTTTCTTT
TRBD1	TRBV5-4	.	TRBJ1-2	CASSLGTDYGYTF	TGTGCCAGCAGCTTAGGGACAGACTATGGCTACACCTTC
TRBD2	TRBV19	.	TRBJ2-1	CASSMRGEDFSSYNEQFF	TGTGCCAGTAGTATGCGGGGGGAGGACTTCAGCTCCTACAATGAGCAGTTCTTC
.	TRBV2	.	TRBJ2-5	CASSEVRETQYF	TGTGCCAGCAGTGAAGTCCGGGAGACCCAGTACTTC
.	TRBV5-1	few	TRBJ2-2	CASSFRQINTGELFF	TGCGCCAGCAGCTTCAGACAGATAAACACCGGGGAGCTGTTTTTT
TRBD2	TRBV27	once	TRBJ2-7	CASSSGLAGPSYEQYF	TGTGCCAGCAGTTCCGGACTAGCGGGTCCTTCCTACGAGCAGTACTTC
TRBD1	TRBV29-1	.	TRBJ2-5	CSTQQGTETQYF	TGCAGCACACAACAGGGGACGGAGACCCAGTACTTC
TRBD2	TRBV27	.	TRBJ2-5	CASSSGLAVETQYF	TGTGCCAGCAGTTCTGGACTAGCGGTAGAGACCCAGTACTTC
TRBD1	TRBV11-1	.	TRBJ2-5	CASSLDSGQGIKETQYF	TGTGCCAGCAGCTTAGATTCGGGACAGGGAATTAAAGAGACCCAGTACTTC
TRBD2	TRBV10-3	.	TRBJ2-1	CAISTVGVGRDNEQFF	TGTGCCATCAGCACCGTCGGGGTCGGGAGGGACAATGAGCAGTTCTTC
.	TRBV20-1	.	TRBJ1-2	CSAWDIYGYTF	TGCAGTGCTTGGGACATCTATGGCTACACCTTC
.	TRBV29-1	.	TRBJ2-7	CSVAVGREQYF	TGCAGCGTTGCGGTAGGGAGAGAGCAGTACTTC
.	TRBV7-2	.	TRBJ1-3	CASSSVAGRYGNTIYF	TGTGCCAGCAGCTCTGTGGCAGGAAGATATGGAAACACCATATATTTT
.	TRBV10-3	few	TRBJ1-4	CAISDRDGANEKLFF	TGTGCCATCAGTGACAGGGATGGGGCTAATGAAAAACTGTTTTTT
TRBD2	TRBV7-6	.	TRBJ2-1	CASSSREGREQFF	TGTGCCAGCAGCTCACGGGAGGGCCGGGAGCAGTTCTTC
TRBD2	TRBV9	.	TRBJ2-2	CASSLGGGNTGELFF	TGTGCCAGCAGCCTGGGGGGGGGAAACACCGGGGAGCTGTTTTTT
.	TRBV7-3	.	TRBJ2-3	CASSPRLGAGDTQYF	TGTGCCAGCAGCCCGAGACTAGGGGCAGGGGATACGCAGTATTTT
.	TRBV7-8	.	TRBJ2-7	CASSGPDRKGWYEQYF	TGTGCCAGCAGCGGCCCAGACCGGAAGGGGTGGTACGAGCAGTACTTC